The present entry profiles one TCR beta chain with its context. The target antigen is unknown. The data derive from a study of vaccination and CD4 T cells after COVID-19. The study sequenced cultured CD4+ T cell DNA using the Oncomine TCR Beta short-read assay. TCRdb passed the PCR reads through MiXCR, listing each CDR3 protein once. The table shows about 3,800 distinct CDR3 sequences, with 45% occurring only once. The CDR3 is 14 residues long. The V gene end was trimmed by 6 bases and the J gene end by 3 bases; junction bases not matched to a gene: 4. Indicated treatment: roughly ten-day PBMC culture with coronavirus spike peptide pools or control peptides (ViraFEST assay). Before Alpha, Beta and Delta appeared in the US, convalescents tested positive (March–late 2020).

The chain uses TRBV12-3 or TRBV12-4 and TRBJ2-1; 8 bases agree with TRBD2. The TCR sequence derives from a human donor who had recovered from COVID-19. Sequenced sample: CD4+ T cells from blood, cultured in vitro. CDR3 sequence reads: CASRPTSVYNEQFF. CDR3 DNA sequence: TGTGCCAGCAGGCCGACTAGCGTCTACAATGAGCAGTTCTTC.